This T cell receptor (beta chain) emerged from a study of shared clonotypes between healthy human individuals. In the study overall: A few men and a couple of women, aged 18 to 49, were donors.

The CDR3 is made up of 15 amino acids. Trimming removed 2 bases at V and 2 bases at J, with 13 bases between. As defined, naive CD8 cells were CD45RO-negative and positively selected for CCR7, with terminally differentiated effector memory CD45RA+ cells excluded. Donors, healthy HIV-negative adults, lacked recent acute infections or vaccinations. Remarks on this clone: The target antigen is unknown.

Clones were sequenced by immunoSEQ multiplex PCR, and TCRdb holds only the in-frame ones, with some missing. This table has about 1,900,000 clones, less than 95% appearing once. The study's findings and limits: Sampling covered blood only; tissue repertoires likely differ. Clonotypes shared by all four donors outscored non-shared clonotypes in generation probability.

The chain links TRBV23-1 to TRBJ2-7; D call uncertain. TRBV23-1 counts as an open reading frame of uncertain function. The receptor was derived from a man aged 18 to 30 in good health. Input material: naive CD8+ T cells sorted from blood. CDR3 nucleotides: TGCGCCAGCAGTCAACTAAGGGAATACACCTACGAGCAGTACTTC. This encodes CASSQLREYTYEQYF.